These 16 T cell receptor beta chains came from one sample sequenced in a study of molecular identifiers for immune sequencing clone quantification. In TCRdb, the PCR reads were re-called with MiXCR into one record per CDR3 protein. The sample includes 79,000 or so distinct CDR3 sequences, roughly 23% seen only once; the top ten take roughly 0.8%. Material: naive CD8+ T cells from blood, with Jurkat cell RNA spiked in. Documented subset: FACS-sorted CD8+CD4-CCR7+CD45RA+ naive T cells. The origin of the receptors is a human donor in good health. Some libraries in this study had Jurkat cell RNA spiked in.

This clonotype occurred once. V and J are TRBV6-2 or TRBV6-3 and TRBJ2-7; TRBD2 aligns across 7 bases. Trimming took 0 bases from V and 0 from J; bases not matched to a gene: 8. CDR1 and CDR2 from the germline V gene are MNHEY and SVGEGT. CDR3 length: 17 amino acids. CDR3 residues: CASSYSMSRGGSYEQYF. CDR3 DNA: TGTGCCAGCAGTTACTCGATGTCTCGCGGGGGCTCCTACGAGCAGTACTTC.

V gene TRBV27 combines with J gene TRBJ2-5; D not resolved. Germline loops: CDR1 MNHEY, CDR2 SMNVEV (reference sequence). CDR3 length: 13 amino acids. Trimming removed 8 bases from V and 5 bases from J, with 15 bases in between. CDR3 DNA sequence: TGTGCCAGCCGTGAGAGGCTGGCGGAGACCCAGTACTTC. Translation: CASRERLAETQYF.

This clonotype has a handful of counts. The rearrangement joins TRBV2 to TRBJ2-5, with 11 positions matching TRBD2. This CDR3 spans 15 amino acids. CDR1 and CDR2 (germline): SNHLY, FYNNEI. Losses at the gene ends were 5 bases for V and 1 base for J; bases not matched to a gene: 3. CDR3 protein: CASSISGGAQETQYF. CDR3 coding DNA: TGTGCCAGCAGTATTAGCGGGGGGGCCCAAGAGACCCAGTACTTC. Full variable domain (missing parts from reference TRBV2 and TRBJ2-5): EPEVTQTPSHQVTQMGQEVILRCVPISNHLYFYWYRQILGQKVEFLVSFYNNEISEKSEIFDDQFSVERPDGSNFTLKIRSTKLEDSAMYFCASSISGGAQETQYFGPGTRLLVL.

For this clonotype: This may be a read error, as it is one base from a much larger clone. The chain recombines TRBV7-9 with TRBJ2-7; D unclear. The CDR3 contains 13 residues. The germline CDR1 and CDR2 sequences are SEHNR and FQNEAQ (reference sequence). Here the CDR3 reads CAGSLEVSYEQYF. DNA of the CDR3: TGTGCCGGCAGCTTAGAAGTATCCTACGAGCAGTACTTC. The whole variable domain, filled in from reference TRBV7-9 and TRBJ2-7, reads DTGVSQNPRHKITKRGQNVTFRCDPISEHNRLYWYRQTLGQGPEFLTYFQNEAQLEKSRLLSDRFSAERPKGSFSTLEIQRTEQGDSAMYLCAGSLEVSYEQYFGPGTRLTVT.

A remark on this clonotype: This may stem from a read error, because a much larger clone lies one nucleotide away. The rearrangement uses TRBV2 and TRBJ2-4, with unresolved D. The CDR3 covers 15 residues. Per the germline V gene, CDR1 is SNHLY and CDR2 is FYNNEI. CDR3 coding DNA: TGTGCCAGCAGCGGCCTTACTAAGAACAAAAACATTCGGTACTTC. Translation gives CASSGLTKNKNIRYF. Combining the CDR3 with reference TRBV2 and TRBJ2-4 gives the whole variable domain EPEVTQTPSHQVTQMGQEVILRCVPISNHLYFYWYRQILGQKVEFLVSFYNNEISEKSEIFDDQFSVERPDGSNFTLKIRSTKLEDSAMYFCASSGLTKNKNIRYFGAGTRLSVL.

This clonotype was observed many times. The V call is TRBV19, the J call TRBJ2-3; 9 nucleotides line up with TRBD2. V shed 2 bases and J 2 bases; nucleotides not matched to a gene: 5. This CDR3 is 16 amino acids long. Germline V gene data show CDR1 as LNHDA and CDR2 as SQIVND (reference sequence). The CDR3 nucleotides read TGTGCCAGTAGTATAATAGCGGGAGCGAACACAGATACGCAGTATTTT. Its translation is CASSIIAGANTDTQYF. Full variable domain (rest looked up from reference TRBV19 and TRBJ2-3): DGGITQSPKYLFRKEGQNVTLSCEQNLNHDAMYWYRQDPGQGLRLIYYSQIVNDFQKGDIAEGYSVSREKKESFPLTVTSAQKNPTAFYLCASSIIAGANTDTQYFGPGTRLTVL.

Note on this clonotype: With a much larger clone just one base away, this may be a read error. The chain links TRBV6-2 or TRBV6-3 to TRBJ2-3; no clear D gene. Per the germline V gene, CDR1 is MNHEY and CDR2 is SVGEGT. There are 13 residues in the CDR3. The CDR3 nucleotides are TGTGCCAGCAGATACTCGACTGCTTATACGCAGTATTTT. This encodes CASRYSTAYTQYF.

The V gene is TRBV25-1, the J gene TRBJ2-2; D could derive from TRBD1 or TRBD2 (5 bases each). The germline V and J ends were trimmed by 6 bases and 9 bases, with 14 bases remaining between them. This CDR3 spans 13 amino acids. Per germline, CDR1 MGHDK and CDR2 SYGVNS. The CDR3, as DNA: TGTGCCAGCAGCACTGTTTCGGGACGGGAGCTGTTTTTT. Protein: CASSTVSGRELFF. Together with reference TRBV25-1 and TRBJ2-2, the CDR3 gives the full variable domain: EADIYQTPRYLVIGTGKKITLECSQTMGHDKMYWYQQDPGMELHLIHYSYGVNSTEKGDLSSESTVSRIRTEHFPLTLESARPSHTSQYLCASSTVSGRELFFGEGSRLTVL.

On this clonotype: A read error is possible here, since a much larger clone lies one base away. The chain carries TRBV6-4 and TRBJ1-1; D is ambiguous. This CDR3 comprises 11 residues. CDR1 is MRHNA and CDR2 is SNTAGT in the germline V gene. The CDR3 bases are TGTGCCAACAGTGACGGGGCTGAAGCTTTCTTT. It translates to CANSDGAEAFF.

This rearrangement joins TRBV21-1 to TRBJ2-5. TRBV21-1 represents a pseudogene. The CDR3 is made up of 15 amino acids. This chain's CDR3 is CASSKRRGSRETQYF. The DNA of the CDR3 is TGTGCCAGCAGCAAACGCCGGGGTTCGAGGGAGACCCAGTACTTC.

In this sample, this clonotype turned up many times. V is TRBV6-5 and J is TRBJ2-1; D not certain. Looked up from germline, CDR1 is MNHEY and CDR2 is SVGAGI. V lost 11 bases and J lost 6, with 11 bases in between. The CDR3 runs to 11 residues. The CDR3 DNA sequence: TGTGCCTGTTCTTGGGGCAATGAGCAGTTCTTC. It is translated as CACSWGNEQFF.

The sample holds a few counts of this clonotype. The CDR3 reads CASSRTVLEETQYF. The CDR3 nucleotides are TGTGCCAGCAGCCGGACAGTATTGGAAGAGACCCAGTACTTC. This chain joins TRBV5-6 and TRBJ2-5; weak D call: TRBD1 (6 bases). The CDR3 has 14 amino acids. Germline V gene sequence: CDR1 SGHDT, CDR2 YYEEEE. Trimming shortened V by 4 bases and J by 3 bases, and 13 bases separated the two germline ends.

The chain carries TRBV19 and TRBJ1-5; D may be TRBD1 (6 bases). V was trimmed by 4 bases and J by 1 base, leaving 11 bases between them. This CDR3 has 15 residues. CDR1 LNHDA and CDR2 SQIVND come from the germline V gene (reference sequence). The DNA of the CDR3 is TGTGCCAGTAGTAGGGACATCGAGAGCAATCAGCCCCAGCATTTT. Translating gives CASSRDIESNQPQHF.

This clonotype was counted a few times. This chain joins TRBV5-4 and TRBJ1-4; 10 bases line up with TRBD1. Germline CDR1 reads SGHNT; CDR2 reads YYREEE (reference sequence). Trimming cost V 4 bases and J 0 bases; bases outside gene matches: 12. The CDR3 extends over 19 amino acids. CDR3 in amino acids: CASSQLPGQGPATNEKLFF. As DNA, the CDR3 is TGTGCCAGCAGCCAACTACCGGGACAGGGGCCTGCAACTAATGAAAAACTGTTTTTT.

As concerns this clonotype: A much larger clone is a single base away; this may be a read error. V usage is TRBV29-1 and J usage is TRBJ2-3, with 8 bases identical to TRBD2. Germline loops: CDR1 SQVTM, CDR2 ANQGSEA. V lost 3 bases, J lost 2 bases, and 10 bases stayed unmatched. This CDR3 has 16 residues. In DNA, the CDR3 is TGCAGCGTTGACGGGGGCCTAGCGGGCCCCACAGATACGCAGTATTTT. Protein: CSVDGGLAGPTDTQYF.

This clonotype was counted at least ten times. This chain links TRBV7-8 with TRBJ2-7; D not resolved. The V end was cut by 1 base, the J end by 5 bases, with 6 bases between. This CDR3 spans 12 amino acids. Germline V gene data show CDR1 as SGHVS and CDR2 as FQNEAQ. The CDR3 nucleotides read TGTGCCAGCAGCTTAGTCCAGAACGAGCAGTACTTC. Amino acids: CASSLVQNEQYF.